The clone carrying this TCR beta chain was recorded once. Its antigen remains unidentified. There are 18 residues in the CDR3. The V segment lost 2 bases and the J segment 2 bases; nucleotides outside the gene matches: 14. CDR1 SGDLS and CDR2 YYNGEE come from the germline V gene. It was with 60 Vbeta and 13 Jbeta primers that the PCR ran. Repertoires were generated with immunoSEQ multiplex PCR, while TCRdb's copy carries only in-frame clones and drops some. The sample lists under 200,000 clones, roughly 80% occurring once. These data come from a study of cytomegalovirus exposure and HLA in healthy donors. Overall study findings and caveats: TRBV6-2, TRBV6-3 and some other V segments were unresolvable in 87-base-pair reads.

The sample comprised PBMCs. J is TRBJ2-7 and V is TRBV9; 9 bases match TRBD1. This TCR was recovered from a female donor in good health and CMV-seronegative. The CDR3 loop is CASSVGTGGPTLPYEQYF. The CDR3 nucleotides are TGTGCCAGCAGCGTGGGAACAGGGGGCCCTACCCTACCCTACGAGCAGTACTTC.